These T cell receptor beta chains were read from a single sample in a study of glioma-infiltrating T cells after dendritic cell vaccination. Profiled with immunoSEQ multiplex PCR; TCRdb holds only in-frame clones, not every one. This table holds 80,000 to 100,000 clones, over 60% found once. The sequenced sample was blood, obtained before dendritic cell vaccination. The receptors shown here come from a human donor with glioblastoma. Each CDR3 is given with its conserved first and last residue. Fields, in order: J gene, V gene, clone size, CDR3 protein. Only part of the rows carry a size: once, few, many, or a class if the clone is expanded.

>TRBJ2-1|TRBV5-1|-
CASSLNHPGNEQFF
>TRBJ1-2|TRBV5-1|few
CASSTTGNYGYTF
>TRBJ1-5|TRBV30|-
CAWSATGIHQPQHF
>TRBJ2-5|TRBV7-6|-
CASSLGGGRETQYF
>TRBJ1-1|TRBV6-1|-
CASTDRRNTEAFF
>TRBJ2-1|TRBV6-4|few
CASSERPSAGVPYNEQFF
>TRBJ1-1|TRBV10-2|few
CASSHPGTAGTEAFF
>TRBJ2-1|TRBV29-1|once
CSVEDGRGADNEQFF
>TRBJ2-2|TRBV28|-
CASRSTGVRSGELFF
>TRBJ2-7|TRBV29-1|-
CSVGHSYEQYF
>TRBJ2-3|TRBV5-1|few
CASSWTGSGGTDTQYF
>TRBJ1-4|TRBV30|-
CAWSSPRVLGNEKLFF
>TRBJ2-1|TRBV6-5|once
CASRGSSYGKNEQFF
>TRBJ2-2|TRBV2|-
CASRMSGGGTGELFF
>TRBJ1-1|TRBV28|-
CASSLFTGGNTEAFF
>TRBJ2-1|TRBV19|-
CASSSRQGAYNEQFF